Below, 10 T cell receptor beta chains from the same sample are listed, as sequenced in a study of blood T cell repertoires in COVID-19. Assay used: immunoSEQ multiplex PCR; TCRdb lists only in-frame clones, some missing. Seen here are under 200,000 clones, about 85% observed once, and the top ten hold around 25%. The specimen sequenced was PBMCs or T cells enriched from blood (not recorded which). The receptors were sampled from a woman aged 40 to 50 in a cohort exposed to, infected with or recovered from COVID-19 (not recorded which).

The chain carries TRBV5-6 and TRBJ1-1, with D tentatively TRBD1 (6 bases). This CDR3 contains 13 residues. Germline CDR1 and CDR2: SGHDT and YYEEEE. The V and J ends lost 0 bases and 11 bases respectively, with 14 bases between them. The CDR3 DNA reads TGTGCCAGCAGCTTGGGGACTGGGGGCAAGGCTTTCTTT. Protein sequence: CASSLGTGGKAFF.

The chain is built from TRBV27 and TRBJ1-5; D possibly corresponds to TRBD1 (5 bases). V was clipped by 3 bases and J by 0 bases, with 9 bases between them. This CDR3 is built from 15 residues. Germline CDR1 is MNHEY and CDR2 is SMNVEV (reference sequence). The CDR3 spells CASSFTGVSNQPQHF. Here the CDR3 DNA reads TGTGCCAGCAGTTTCACAGGCGTTAGCAATCAGCCCCAGCATTTT.

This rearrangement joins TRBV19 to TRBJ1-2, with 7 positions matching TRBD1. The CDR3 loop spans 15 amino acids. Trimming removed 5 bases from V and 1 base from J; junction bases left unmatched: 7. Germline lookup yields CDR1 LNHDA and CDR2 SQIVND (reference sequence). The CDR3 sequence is CASSSRQGGNYGYTF. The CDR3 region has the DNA TGTGCCAGTAGTTCGCGACAGGGAGGTAACTATGGCTACACCTTC. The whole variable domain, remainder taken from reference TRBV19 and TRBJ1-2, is DGGITQSPKYLFRKEGQNVTLSCEQNLNHDAMYWYRQDPGQGLRLIYYSQIVNDFQKGDIAEGYSVSREKKESFPLTVTSAQKNPTAFYLCASSSRQGGNYGYTFGSGTRLTVV.

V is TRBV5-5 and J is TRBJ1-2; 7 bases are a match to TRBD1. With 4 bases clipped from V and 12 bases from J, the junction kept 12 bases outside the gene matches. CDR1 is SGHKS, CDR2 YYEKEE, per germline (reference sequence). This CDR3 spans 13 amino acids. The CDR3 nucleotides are TGTGCCAGCAGCCTTGGGACAGCGAGTATGAACACCTTC. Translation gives CASSLGTASMNTF. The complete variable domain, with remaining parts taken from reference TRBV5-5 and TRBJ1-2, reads DAGVTQSPTHLIKTRGQQVTLRCSPISGHKSVSWYQQVLGQGPQFIFQYYEKEERGRGNFPDRFSARQFPNYSSELNVNALLLGDSALYLCASSLGTASMNTFGSGTRLTVV.

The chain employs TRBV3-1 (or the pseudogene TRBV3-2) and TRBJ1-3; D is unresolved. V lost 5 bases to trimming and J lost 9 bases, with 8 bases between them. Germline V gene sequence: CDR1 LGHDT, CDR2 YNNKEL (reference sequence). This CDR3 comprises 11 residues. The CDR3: CASSSIGTIYF. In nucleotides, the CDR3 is TGTGCCAGCAGCTCCATCGGCACCATATATTTT.

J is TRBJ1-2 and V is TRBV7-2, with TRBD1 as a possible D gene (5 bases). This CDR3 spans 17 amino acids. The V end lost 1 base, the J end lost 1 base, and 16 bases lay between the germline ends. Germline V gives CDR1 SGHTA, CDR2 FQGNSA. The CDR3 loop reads CASSLGRTTVLNYGYTF. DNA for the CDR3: TGTGCCAGCAGCTTAGGCCGCACGACAGTCCTTAACTATGGCTACACCTTC.

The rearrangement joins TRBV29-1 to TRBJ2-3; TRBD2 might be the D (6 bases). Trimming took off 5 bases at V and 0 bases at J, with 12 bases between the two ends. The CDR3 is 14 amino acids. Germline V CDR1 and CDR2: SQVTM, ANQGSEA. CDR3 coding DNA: TGCAGCGTTCCACCCCGGGAGAGCACAGATACGCAGTATTTT. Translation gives CSVPPRESTDTQYF.

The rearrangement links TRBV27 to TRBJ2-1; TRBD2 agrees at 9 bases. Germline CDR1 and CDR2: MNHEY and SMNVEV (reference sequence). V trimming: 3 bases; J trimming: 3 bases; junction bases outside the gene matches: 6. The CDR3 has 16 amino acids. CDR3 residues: CASSFDLAGIYNEQFF. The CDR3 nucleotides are TGTGCCAGCAGTTTCGACCTAGCGGGGATCTACAATGAGCAGTTCTTC.

CDR3 in DNA: TGTGCCAGCAGCTTCTCCGAGACACCCGACAGGGGCTATAATTCACCCCTCCACTTT. Its translation: CASSFSETPDRGYNSPLHF. The gene calls are TRBV5-6 and TRBJ1-6; 8 bases align to TRBD1. The ends lost 2 bases at V and 3 bases at J; junction bases unmatched: 13. The CDR3 runs to 19 residues. The germline gives CDR1 SGHDT, CDR2 YYEEEE.

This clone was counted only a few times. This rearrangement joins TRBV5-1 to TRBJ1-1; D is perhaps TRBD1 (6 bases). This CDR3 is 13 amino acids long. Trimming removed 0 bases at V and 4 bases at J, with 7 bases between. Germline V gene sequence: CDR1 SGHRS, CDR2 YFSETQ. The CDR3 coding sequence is TGCGCCAGCAGCTTGGAACAGGGCACTGAAGCTTTCTTT. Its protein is CASSLEQGTEAFF.